A selection of T cell receptor beta chains follows, all from one sample in a study of T cell responses to AZD1222 COVID-19 vaccine. Sequencing used immunoSEQ multiplex PCR; TCRdb keeps in-frame clones, though not all of them. The sample consists of 85,000 to 100,000 clones, under 90% of them appearing once. Sequencing used peripheral blood, obtained on day 0 of AZD1222 vaccination. Every receptor here comes from an adult in good health. Both conserved end residues are part of each CDR3. D genes are given only for firm matches. For some rows the clone size is stated as once, few or many, or as a class when expanded; others skip it.

clone size: few
D gene: TRBD1
V gene: TRBV19
J gene: TRBJ1-3
CDR3 DNA: TGTGCCAGTAGTAGGGGGACAGCTGGAAACACCATATATTTT
CDR3 protein: CASSRGTAGNTIYF

clone size: -
D gene: -
V gene: TRBV19
J gene: TRBJ1-1
CDR3 DNA: TGTGCCAGTAGTAGCAGAGCCACTGAAGCTTTCTTT
CDR3 protein: CASSSRATEAFF

clone size: -
D gene: -
V gene: TRBV7-2
J gene: TRBJ1-3
CDR3 DNA: TGTGCCAGCAGCCCCACAGCACACACCATATATTTT
CDR3 protein: CASSPTAHTIYF

clone size: once
D gene: -
V gene: TRBV3-1/TRBV3-2
J gene: TRBJ1-6
CDR3 DNA: TGTGCCAGCAGCCAACGGGAGGGAGCTTTTTCACCCCTCCACTTT
CDR3 protein: CASSQREGAFSPLHF

clone size: -
D gene: -
V gene: TRBV5-8
J gene: TRBJ1-5
CDR3 DNA: TGTGCCAGCAGCTTGCCCGCAGCCCTCTATCAGCCCCAGCATTTT
CDR3 protein: CASSLPAALYQPQHF

clone size: -
D gene: -
V gene: TRBV18
J gene: TRBJ2-7
CDR3 DNA: TGTGCCAGCTCACCGGGATCAGACGAGCAGTACTTC
CDR3 protein: CASSPGSDEQYF

clone size: -
D gene: -
V gene: TRBV3-1/TRBV3-2
J gene: TRBJ2-3
CDR3 DNA: TGTGCCAGCAGCCGCCGGGGGAGGAGCACAGATACGCAGTATTTT
CDR3 protein: CASSRRGRSTDTQYF

clone size: few
D gene: TRBD2
V gene: TRBV4-1
J gene: TRBJ2-7
CDR3 DNA: TGCGCCAGCGGGTGGACTAGCGGCTACGAGCAGTACTTC
CDR3 protein: CASGWTSGYEQYF

clone size: -
D gene: -
V gene: TRBV1
J gene: TRBJ2-2
CDR3 DNA: TGCACCAGCAGCCGCCGGGGGAACACCGGGGAGCTGTTTTTT
CDR3 protein: CTSSRRGNTGELFF

clone size: -
D gene: -
V gene: TRBV5-1
J gene: TRBJ1-1
CDR3 DNA: TGCGCCAGCAGCTTTTTGGGAGCCATGAACACTGAAGCTTTCTTT
CDR3 protein: CASSFLGAMNTEAFF

clone size: -
D gene: TRBD1
V gene: TRBV10-1
J gene: TRBJ2-7
CDR3 DNA: TGCGCCAGCAGTGGGGGACAGCTCTACGAGCAGTACTTC
CDR3 protein: CASSGGQLYEQYF

clone size: -
D gene: -
V gene: TRBV2
J gene: TRBJ2-1
CDR3 DNA: TGTGCCAGCAGTAGTAGCGGTAGCCGGGCCTACAATGAGCAGTTCTTC
CDR3 protein: CASSSSGSRAYNEQFF

clone size: -
D gene: -
V gene: TRBV7-2
J gene: TRBJ2-1
CDR3 DNA: TGTGCCAGCAGCCCTCAAATGGGGGGTGAGCAGTTCTTC
CDR3 protein: CASSPQMGGEQFF

clone size: -
D gene: -
V gene: TRBV2
J gene: TRBJ1-2
CDR3 DNA: TGTGCCAGCAGGGGGGGGGCAGACAGAGTCTATGGCTACACCTTC
CDR3 protein: CASRGGADRVYGYTF

clone size: once
D gene: -
V gene: TRBV3-1/TRBV3-2
J gene: TRBJ1-6
CDR3 DNA: TGTGCCTCTCAAGGGCAGGGACGCAATTCACCCCTCCACTTT
CDR3 protein: CASQGQGRNSPLHF

clone size: -
D gene: -
V gene: TRBV2
J gene: TRBJ2-3
CDR3 DNA: TGTGCCAGCCGGCTCCAGAGCACAGATACGCAGTATTTT
CDR3 protein: CASRLQSTDTQYF

clone size: once
D gene: -
V gene: TRBV13
J gene: TRBJ2-3
CDR3 DNA: TGTGCCAGCAGCTCCCGGGCCGAGGGTATAACAGATACGCAGTATTTT
CDR3 protein: CASSSRAEGITDTQYF

clone size: -
D gene: -
V gene: TRBV6-5
J gene: TRBJ2-3
CDR3 DNA: TGTGCCAGCAGTTACTGGATCGGTGAGGGGGATACGCAGTATTTT
CDR3 protein: CASSYWIGEGDTQYF